Listed below are T cell receptor beta chains from one sample, sequenced in a study of blood T cell repertoires in COVID-19. Assay used: immunoSEQ multiplex PCR; TCRdb lists only in-frame clones, some missing. The top ten clones hold 2.9% of a sample with 70,000 to 100,000 clones, about 88% of them seen once. The sample comprised peripheral blood. All receptors derive from a woman at least 80 years old with acute or convalescent COVID-19. The CDR3 runs from the conserved cysteine through the conserved F or W. The D gene is left open where the match is weak. Part of the rows lack a size; the others show once, few, many or a class for expanded clones.

- TRBJ2-3 once TRBV9 TGTGCCAGCAGCGTAGAACAAGGGGTAAGCACAGATACGCAGTATTTT CASSVEQGVSTDTQYF
TRBD2 TRBJ2-5 once TRBV15 TGTGCCACCAGCAGAGGCCTAGCGGGAGGCCCCGGGGAGACCCAGTACTTC CATSRGLAGGPGETQYF
- TRBJ2-5 - TRBV2 TGTGCCAGCATCCCGGGTGGGGAGACCCAGTACTTC CASIPGGETQYF
- TRBJ2-7 - TRBV9 TGTGCCAGCAGCCCGTGGGAGGACACCCCCACCGAGCAGTACTTC CASSPWEDTPTEQYF
- TRBJ2-7 once TRBV29-1 TGCAGCGTCGTGAGGATGGGTTCCTACGAGCAGTACTTC CSVVRMGSYEQYF
- TRBJ2-5 - TRBV18 TGTGCCAGCTCGCCGAATCTACCCCCGGAGACCCAGTACTTC CASSPNLPPETQYF
- TRBJ1-1 - TRBV30 TGTGCCTGGAGTGTAAGGGCCCCGGGAACTGAAGCTTTCTTT CAWSVRAPGTEAFF
- TRBJ1-6 few TRBV15 TGTGCCACCAGCAGACCTTTCAGTGAATCACCCCTCCACTTT CATSRPFSESPLHF
TRBD1 TRBJ1-1 - TRBV9 TGTGCCAGCAGCGAAGCGTGGGGGCCCGGGACAGGGTTGAACACTGAAGCTTTCTTT CASSEAWGPGTGLNTEAFF
- TRBJ1-1 - TRBV6-5 TGTGCCAGCAAGAGGCCCATGAACACTGAAGCTTTCTTT CASKRPMNTEAFF
- TRBJ1-1 - TRBV29-1 TGCAGCGTTGAGGCCCGGACAGACAGCGCTGAAGCTTTCTTT CSVEARTDSAEAFF
- TRBJ2-3 - TRBV30 TGTGCCTGGTGTTTAGCGGTATCAAGGGGAGATACGCAGTATTTT CAWCLAVSRGDTQYF
- TRBJ1-6 once TRBV4-2 TGTGCCAGCTCCCCCGGACAGACATCAAATTCACCCCTCCACTTT CASSPGQTSNSPLHF
TRBD1 TRBJ1-2 - TRBV5-1 TGCGCCAGCAGCAAGGACAGGGACGGGTATGGCTACACCTTC CASSKDRDGYGYTF
TRBD2 TRBJ2-3 - TRBV6-1 TGTGCCAGCAGTGAGTGGGCTAGCGGGACGAGCACAGATACGCAGTATTTT CASSEWASGTSTDTQYF
TRBD1 TRBJ1-6 few TRBV18 TGTGCCAGCTCACCATCGAAAGACAGGGGTTATTCACCCCTCCACTTT CASSPSKDRGYSPLHF
TRBD1 TRBJ2-5 few TRBV20-1 TGCAGTGCTAGGACAGGGGAGACCCAGTACTTC CSARTGETQYF
- TRBJ2-1 - TRBV4-2 TGTGCCAGCAGCCAGAGTACTACCTACAATGAGCAGTTCTTC CASSQSTTYNEQFF
- TRBJ1-1 - TRBV29-1 TGCAGCGTTGGGGGTACATTAGGACTTCTAAACACTGAAGCTTTCTTT CSVGGTLGLLNTEAFF
TRBD2 TRBJ2-1 - TRBV7-6 TGTGCCAGCAGCTCCGGACTAGTTTCCTACAATGAGCAGTTCTTC CASSSGLVSYNEQFF
- TRBJ1-5 - TRBV19 TGTGCCAGTATGGGGGGGTTAAGCAATCAGCCCCAGCATTTT CASMGGLSNQPQHF
- TRBJ2-1 - TRBV6-4 TGTGCCAGCAGTGAACGACTCACTCACAATGAGCAGTTCTTC CASSERLTHNEQFF
- TRBJ1-1 - TRBV6-5 TGTGCCAGCACCCACCTAGGGGGGGACACTGAAGCTTTCTTT CASTHLGGDTEAFF
TRBD1 TRBJ1-2 - TRBV5-4 TGTGCCATTTCAGACAGGGCGAATAACTATGGCTACACCTTC CAISDRANNYGYTF
- TRBJ1-6 - TRBV9 TGTGCCAGCAGCGTAGGACAGGCCCGCTCCTATAATTCACCCCTCCACTTT CASSVGQARSYNSPLHF
- TRBJ1-1 - TRBV6-2/TRBV6-3 TGTGCCAGCAGCGGACAGTTCATGAACACTGAAGCTTTCTTT CASSGQFMNTEAFF
- TRBJ2-2 - TRBV7-2 TGTGCCAGCAGCTTAGCGCCGGGGGCCGGGGAGCTGTTTTTT CASSLAPGAGELFF
TRBD1 TRBJ1-2 - TRBV5-1 TGCGCCAGCAGCCAACAGGGGCTGAACTATGGCTACACCTTC CASSQQGLNYGYTF
TRBD1 TRBJ2-1 - TRBV30 TGTGCCTGGAGCGCTATGGGACAGGCCACCTACAATGAGCAGTTCTTC CAWSAMGQATYNEQFF
TRBD1 TRBJ2-7 - TRBV2 TGTGCCAGCAGCCCCGGACAGGGATTATCCTACGAGCAGTACTTC CASSPGQGLSYEQYF
TRBD1 TRBJ2-3 - TRBV28 TGTGCCAGCAGTTTATGGCGGTTTCCCTCGACAGGGGTAGATACGCAGTATTTT CASSLWRFPSTGVDTQYF
- TRBJ2-1 - TRBV5-5 TGTGCCAGCAGCCCCAAAGGGGGACGGGAGCAGTTCTTC CASSPKGGREQFF